These 2 T cell receptor beta chains came from one sample sequenced in a study of response to subunit inactivated influenza vaccine. Each CDR3 protein is one row after TCRdb ran MiXCR on the RT-PCR reads. The sample records approximately 700,000 distinct CDR3 sequences, about 14% being singletons. Sequenced material: PBMCs from blood, taken around two weeks before vaccination. All receptors derive from a man in his fifties who received an inactivated influenza vaccine.

This clonotype was picked up many times. The rearrangement joins TRBV12-3 or TRBV12-4 to TRBJ1-5, with 9 nucleotides matching TRBD1. Germline trimming cut 4 bases from V and 7 bases from J; bases unmatched to any gene: 8. The CDR3 has 15 residues. The CDR3 protein is CASSWGQGRSQPQHF. The CDR3 DNA follows: TGTGCCAGCAGTTGGGGACAGGGTAGGAGCCAGCCCCAGCATTTT.

This clonotype was seen repeatedly, ten times or more. The genes are TRBV20-1 and TRBJ2-7; 7 bases match TRBD1. This CDR3 comprises 14 residues. Germline V lookup: CDR1 DFQATT, CDR2 SNEGSKA (reference sequence). The J segment lost 3 bases and the V segment lost 6 bases, leaving 11 bases of the junction unmatched. CDR3 DNA sequence: TGCAGTGCAAACTCCGGGACAGAACTCTACGAGCAGTACTTC. Its translation is CSANSGTELYEQYF.